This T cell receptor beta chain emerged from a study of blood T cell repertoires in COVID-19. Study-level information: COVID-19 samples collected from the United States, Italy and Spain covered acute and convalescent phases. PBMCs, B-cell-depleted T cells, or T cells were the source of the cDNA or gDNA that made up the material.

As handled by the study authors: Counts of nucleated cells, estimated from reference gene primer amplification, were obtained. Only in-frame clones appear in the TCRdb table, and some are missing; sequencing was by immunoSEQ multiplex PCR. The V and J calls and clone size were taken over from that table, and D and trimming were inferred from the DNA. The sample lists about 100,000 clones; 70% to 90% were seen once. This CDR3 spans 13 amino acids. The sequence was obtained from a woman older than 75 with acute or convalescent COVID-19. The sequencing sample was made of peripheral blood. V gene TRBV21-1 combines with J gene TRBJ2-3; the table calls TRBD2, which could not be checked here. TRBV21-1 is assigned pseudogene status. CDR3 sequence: CASEGGRTDTQYF. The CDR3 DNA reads TGTGCCAGCGAGGGCGGGCGCACAGATACGCAGTATTTT.